Below are 30 T cell receptor beta chains sequenced from a single sample in a study of blood T cell repertoires in COVID-19. Sequenced by immunoSEQ multiplex PCR; TCRdb stores in-frame clones only, minus some. The profile shows about 230,000 clones, roughly 86% of them singletons. The specimen was PBMCs or T cells enriched from blood (not recorded which). Every receptor here comes from a woman in her 30s with acute COVID-19.

The chain combines TRBV28 with TRBJ1-6; D ambiguous. Per germline, CDR1 MDHEN and CDR2 SYDVKM. This CDR3 has 16 amino acids. The V end lost 4 bases, the J end lost 2 bases, and 12 bases lay between the germline ends. The chain's CDR3 is CASSSRVIPYNSPLHF. CDR3 bases: TGTGCCAGCAGTTCGCGTGTCATACCCTATAATTCACCCCTCCACTTT.

The rearrangement links TRBV5-4 to TRBJ2-2; D might be TRBD1 (6 bases). Trimming cost V 2 bases and J 2 bases, with 10 bases left between them. Germline V gene lookup returns CDR1 SGHNT and CDR2 YYREEE (reference sequence). This CDR3 is 15 amino acids long. CDR3 in amino acids: CASSFVGGNTGELFF. DNA for the CDR3: TGTGCCAGCAGCTTTGTAGGGGGTAACACCGGGGAGCTGTTTTTT.

The V call is TRBV7-2, the J call TRBJ1-5, with unresolved D. Between the trimmed V and J ends, which lost 5 bases and 0 bases, there was a span of 8 bases. Germline V gene lookup returns CDR1 SGHTA and CDR2 FQGNSA. This CDR3 is built from 14 residues. CDR3: CASSTGISNQPQHF. The CDR3 DNA follows: TGTGCCAGCAGCACCGGGATTAGCAATCAGCCCCAGCATTTT.

The chain combines TRBV27 with TRBJ1-5; the match to TRBD1 covers 8 bases. The length of the CDR3 is 16 residues. J was trimmed by 3 bases and V by 3 bases; bases with no gene match: 7. The germline CDR1 and CDR2 sequences are MNHEY and SMNVEV (reference sequence). The CDR3 reads CASSFRGQGNNQPQHF. The CDR3 DNA reads as TGTGCCAGCAGTTTCAGGGGGCAGGGGAACAATCAGCCCCAGCATTTT.

V and J are TRBV28 and TRBJ2-7; TRBD2 aligns across 10 bases. There are 16 residues in the CDR3. Unmatched junction bases numbered 9, after V lost 3 bases and J lost 4 bases. CDR1 and CDR2 (germline): MDHEN, SYDVKM. As DNA, the CDR3 is TGTGCCAGCAGTTTGGGCCTAGGACTAGCGGCTTACGAGCAGTACTTC. It specifies CASSLGLGLAAYEQYF.

This chain joins TRBV4-1 and TRBJ2-7, with TRBD1 matching 7 bases. The trim removed 2 bases at V and 3 bases at J, leaving 4 bases unmatched. The CDR3 is 14 residues long. Germline V gene sequence: CDR1 MGHRA, CDR2 YSYEKL. CDR3 loop: CASSQPDRLYEQYF. CDR3 nucleotides: TGCGCCAGCAGCCAACCGGACAGGCTCTACGAGCAGTACTTC.

This clone showed up just a few times. The V call is TRBV6-5, the J call TRBJ2-7; D is ambiguous. Trimming stripped 6 bases from V and 2 bases from J, with 11 bases between. CDR1 is MNHEY, CDR2 SVGAGI, per germline. This CDR3 spans 13 amino acids. The CDR3 loop reads CASSSPRTYEQYF. The CDR3 region has the DNA TGTGCCAGCAGCTCCCCCAGGACCTACGAGCAGTACTTC.

This clone was found many times. The V and J genes are TRBV5-1 and TRBJ2-7; 10 nucleotides agree with TRBD1. The CDR3 is 14 amino acids. Losses at the gene ends were 4 bases for V and 5 bases for J; bases not matched to a gene: 6. CDR1 and CDR2 from the germline V gene are SGHRS and YFSETQ. CDR3 loop: CASSRDRGFDEQYF. The CDR3 nucleotides are TGCGCCAGCAGCCGGGACAGGGGATTTGACGAGCAGTACTTC.

The rearrangement uses TRBV5-1 and TRBJ2-1, with 11 bases lining up with TRBD2. Germline V gene sequence: CDR1 SGHRS, CDR2 YFSETQ. Trimming took 1 base from V and 0 from J; bases not matched to a gene: 6. This CDR3 spans 18 amino acids. The CDR3 here is CASSLIGLAGNSYNEQFF. The CDR3 region has the DNA TGCGCCAGCAGCTTGATCGGACTAGCGGGCAACTCCTACAATGAGCAGTTCTTC.

V gene TRBV5-5 combines with J gene TRBJ2-3, with 8 bases identical to TRBD2. CDR1 is SGHKS and CDR2 is YYEKEE in the germline V gene (reference sequence). The CDR3 runs 13 residues. J was trimmed by 3 bases and V by 10 bases; bases with no gene match: 7. In nucleotides, the CDR3 is TGTGCCGCGGCGGGGGGCTTAACAGATACGCAGTATTTT. Translated: CAAAGGLTDTQYF.

This chain uses TRBV19 with TRBJ1-5; possible D gene TRBD1, 6 bases. The CDR3 has 13 amino acids. CDR1 is LNHDA and CDR2 is SQIVND in the germline V gene (reference sequence). Trimming left V 6 bases short and J 3 bases short, with 9 bases between. The CDR3 is CASSGQFNQPQHF. CDR3 sequence (DNA): TGTGCCAGTAGCGGACAGTTCAATCAGCCCCAGCATTTT.

This clone has a handful of counts. The rearrangement joins TRBV19 to TRBJ1-3, with D tentatively TRBD1 (5 bases). V was trimmed by 5 bases and J by 1 base, leaving 15 bases between them. The V gene's germline CDR1 is LNHDA and CDR2 SQIVND (reference sequence). This CDR3 is 16 amino acids long. The CDR3 bases are TGTGCCAGTAGTTCCCAGCTCCAGGGTTCTGGAAACACCATATATTTT. Protein sequence: CASSSQLQGSGNTIYF.

The V gene is TRBV28, the J gene TRBJ1-1; 7 positions agree with TRBD1. Losses at the gene ends were 3 bases for V and 10 bases for J; bases not matched to a gene: 11. CDR3 length: 14 amino acids. CDR1 is MDHEN and CDR2 is SYDVKM in the germline V gene. This CDR3 is CASSFTGDGSGAFF. The CDR3 DNA is TGTGCCAGCAGTTTTACAGGGGATGGGTCCGGAGCTTTCTTT.

This clone was counted ten times or more. This chain links TRBV5-6 with TRBJ1-6; 11 bases align to TRBD1. J was trimmed by 9 bases and V by 5 bases; bases with no gene match: 4. There are 14 residues in the CDR3. Germline V gene sequence: CDR1 SGHDT, CDR2 YYEEEE. CDR3 in amino acids: CASSLGQGASPLHF. The CDR3 nucleotides are TGTGCCAGCAGTCTCGGACAGGGGGCTTCACCCCTCCACTTT.

A note on this clone: This CDR3 is also generated by other DNA sequences in the sample. The CDR3 DNA sequence: TGTGCCAGCAGCTTACAAAGCAATCAGCCCCAGCATTTT. Its protein is CASSLQSNQPQHF. The chain joins TRBV5-6 to TRBJ1-5; the D is unclear. Germline CDR1 and CDR2: SGHDT and YYEEEE. Trimming took 2 bases from V and 1 from J, leaving 4 bases between them. The CDR3 spans 13 residues. Looking up the rest from reference TRBV5-6 and TRBJ1-5 gives the full variable domain: DAGVTQSPTHLIKTRGQQVTLRCSPKSGHDTVSWYQQALGQGPQFIFQYYEEEERQRGNFPDRFSGHQFPNYSSELNVNALLLGDSALYLCASSLQSNQPQHFGDGTRLSIL.

The gene calls are TRBV5-4 and TRBJ2-3; 13 bases align to TRBD2. The germline gives CDR1 SGHNT, CDR2 YYREEE (reference sequence). Trimming at V came to 3 bases and at J to 6 bases, leaving 13 bases not matched to a gene. CDR3 length: 18 residues. The DNA for the CDR3 is TGTGCCAGCAGCTCCCTTCTTACTAGCGGGGGGGCCTCGGATACGCAGTATTTT. Translated, it gives CASSSLLTSGGASDTQYF. The entire variable domain, with the rest obtained from reference TRBV5-4 and TRBJ2-3, is as follows: ETGVTQSPTHLIKTRGQQVTLRCSSQSGHNTVSWYQQALGQGPQFIFQYYREEENGRGNFPPRFSGLQFPNYSSELNVNALELDDSALYLCASSSLLTSGGASDTQYFGPGTRLTVL.

The CDR3, as DNA: TGCGCCAGCAGCTTGGTTCGGATGCGGGGGGGTAGCACAGATACGCAGTATTTT. The encoded protein is CASSLVRMRGGSTDTQYF. The gene calls are TRBV5-1 and TRBJ2-3, with 9 positions matching TRBD2. The CDR3 length is 18 residues. The trim removed 0 bases at V and 0 bases at J, leaving 8 bases unmatched. Germline values: CDR1 SGHRS, CDR2 YFSETQ.

In this sample, this clone turned up once. V is TRBV3-1 (or the pseudogene TRBV3-2) and J is TRBJ2-1, with 9 bases that match TRBD1. This CDR3 spans 15 amino acids. V gave up 6 bases and J gave up 3 bases; unmatched junction bases: 6. The V gene's germline CDR1 is LGHDT and CDR2 YNNKEL (reference sequence). The CDR3 spells CASSRDRGYYNEQFF. CDR3 DNA sequence: TGTGCCAGCAGTCGAGACAGGGGGTACTACAATGAGCAGTTCTTC.

The chain recombines TRBV2 with TRBJ2-5; D is unclear. The CDR3 totals 16 residues. CDR1 SNHLY and CDR2 FYNNEI come from the germline V gene. V was trimmed by 6 bases and J by 3 bases, leaving 20 bases between them. The CDR3 loop reads CASRVAWAPPKETQYF. The CDR3 region has the DNA TGTGCCAGCAGAGTGGCTTGGGCCCCCCCGAAAGAGACCCAGTACTTC.

The chain couples TRBV12-5 to TRBJ1-5; 10 bases match TRBD1. Losses at the gene ends were 3 bases for V and 8 bases for J; bases not matched to a gene: 7. Germline assignment: CDR1 LGHNT and CDR2 FRNRAP. CDR3 size: 15 residues. CDR3 residues: CASGFTRDRGEPQHF. Here the CDR3 DNA reads TGTGCTAGTGGTTTTACCCGGGACAGGGGAGAGCCCCAGCATTTT.

The chain joins TRBV9 to TRBJ2-3; perhaps TRBD1 as D (6 bases). Germline CDR1 is SGDLS and CDR2 is YYNGEE. The CDR3 is 15 amino acids. V shed 2 bases and J shed 2 bases, with 12 bases lying between them. The CDR3 DNA reads TGTGCCAGCAGCGTGTCGGCAGGGGCCACAGATACGCAGTATTTT. Encoded protein: CASSVSAGATDTQYF.

This clone has just a few counts. The rearrangement links TRBV19 to TRBJ2-2; TRBD2 matches at 7 bases. CDR1 LNHDA and CDR2 SQIVND come from the germline V gene (reference sequence). V was pared by 8 bases and J by 5 bases, with 5 bases of the junction left unmatched. The CDR3 extends over 13 amino acids. CDR3 nucleotide sequence: TGTGCCAGTCGGGACTACGTTACCGGGGAGCTGTTTTTT. The encoded protein is CASRDYVTGELFF.

The rearrangement joins TRBV5-4 to TRBJ2-1, with D hard to call. V lost 3 bases and J lost 10, with 14 bases in between. CDR1 is SGHNT and CDR2 is YYREEE in the germline V gene (reference sequence). The CDR3 runs 13 residues. The CDR3 nucleotides read TGTGCCAGCAGCTCCCTGTCCCGTTTCGAGCAGTTCTTC. Protein product: CASSSLSRFEQFF.

The CDR3 DNA reads TGTGCCAGCAGCCTAATCGGGACAGGGGGCTATGGCTACACCTTC. Translating it yields CASSLIGTGGYGYTF. J is TRBJ1-2 and V is TRBV3-1 (or the pseudogene TRBV3-2); 11 positions match TRBD1. The ends lost 4 bases at V and 4 bases at J; junction bases unmatched: 5. Germline-derived CDR1 and CDR2 are LGHDT and YNNKEL (reference sequence). This CDR3 is built from 15 residues.

The chain combines TRBV5-5 with TRBJ1-4; D is unclear. This CDR3 region has 16 residues. Germline V gene lookup returns CDR1 SGHKS and CDR2 YYEKEE (reference sequence). Trimming removed 4 bases from V and 0 bases from J, with 13 bases in between. Written as DNA, the CDR3 is TGTGCCAGCAGCGGTTACGGGTTACCAACTAATGAAAAACTGTTTTTT. This gives the protein CASSGYGLPTNEKLFF.

Details on this clone: Different DNA sequences within this sample yield the same CDR3. The rearrangement joins TRBV7-2 to TRBJ1-5, with 7 nucleotides matching TRBD1. J gave up 5 bases and V 3 bases, and 4 bases lay outside the gene matches. Per the germline V gene, CDR1 is SGHTA and CDR2 is FQGNSA. This CDR3 comprises 14 residues. The CDR3 protein is CASSFRQGDQPQHF. CDR3 bases: TGTGCCAGCAGCTTCCGACAGGGTGATCAGCCCCAGCATTTT. The whole variable domain, remainder taken from reference TRBV7-2 and TRBJ1-5, is GAGVSQSPSNKVTEKGKDVELRCDPISGHTALYWYRQSLGQGLEFLIYFQGNSAPDKSGLPSDRFSAERTGGSVSTLTIQRTQQEDSAVYLCASSFRQGDQPQHFGDGTRLSIL.

Only one count was recorded for this clone. The rearrangement uses TRBV27 and TRBJ2-7; 12 positions match TRBD2. Germline CDR1 reads MNHEY; CDR2 reads SMNVEV (reference sequence). The CDR3 totals 15 residues. Trimming cost V 8 bases and J 3 bases; bases outside gene matches: 8. For the CDR3, the DNA is TGTGCCAGCCAACGCCTAGCGGGGGGGCACTACGAGCAGTACTTC. Its translation is CASQRLAGGHYEQYF.

The chain has TRBV11-2 and TRBJ2-2; D is undetermined. The CDR3 is 16 amino acids. V was pared by 2 bases and J by 0 bases, with 10 bases between. The germline gives CDR1 SGHAT, CDR2 FQNNGV. The CDR3 DNA is TGTGCCAGCAGCTTACAGGATTCCTCGAACACCGGGGAGCTGTTTTTT. Amino acids: CASSLQDSSNTGELFF.

The V call is TRBV3-1 (or the pseudogene TRBV3-2), the J call TRBJ2-5; TRBD1 might be the D (7 bases). CDR3 length: 16 amino acids. CDR1 is LGHDT, CDR2 YNNKEL, per germline (reference sequence). Trimming took off 4 bases at V and 0 bases at J, with 15 bases between the two ends. The CDR3 sequence is CASSPRQGGYQETQYF. Here the CDR3 DNA reads TGTGCCAGCAGCCCAAGACAGGGAGGATACCAAGAGACCCAGTACTTC.

The rearrangement uses TRBV19 and TRBJ2-5, with 10 bases identical to TRBD2. This CDR3 spans 16 amino acids. J was trimmed by 5 bases and V by 3 bases; bases with no gene match: 9. CDR1 and CDR2 (germline): LNHDA, SQIVND (reference sequence). The CDR3 nucleotides are TGTGCCAGTAGTATGAAGCCAGCGGGGGGGCCGGAGACCCAGTACTTC. Its protein product is CASSMKPAGGPETQYF.